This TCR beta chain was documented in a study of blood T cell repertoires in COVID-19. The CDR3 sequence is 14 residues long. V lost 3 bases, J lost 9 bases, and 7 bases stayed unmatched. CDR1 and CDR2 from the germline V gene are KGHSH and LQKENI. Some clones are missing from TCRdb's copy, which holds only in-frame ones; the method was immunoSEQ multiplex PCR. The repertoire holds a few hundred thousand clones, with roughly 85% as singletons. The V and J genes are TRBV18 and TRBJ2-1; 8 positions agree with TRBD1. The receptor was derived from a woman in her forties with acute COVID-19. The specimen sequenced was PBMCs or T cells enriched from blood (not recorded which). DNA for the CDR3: TGTGCCAGCTCACCCCGACAGGGGACCGGTGAGCAGTTCTTC. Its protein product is CASSPRQGTGEQFF. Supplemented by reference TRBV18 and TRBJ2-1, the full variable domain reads NAGVMQNPRHLVRRRGQEARLRCSPMKGHSHVYWYRQLPEEGLKFMVYLQKENIIDESGMPKERFSAEFPKEGPSILRIQQVVRGDSAAYFCASSPRQGTGEQFFGPGTRLTVL.